This TCR beta chain was retrieved from a study of spatial heterogeneity in lung cancer. Study information: Strongly correlated with TCR transcript counts in tumor regions was a T cell module score, which was a transcriptional module score calculated from matched bulk RNA-seq.

The CDR3 is 15 amino acids. CDR1 and CDR2 (germline): MNHNY, SVGAGI (reference sequence). J lost 7 bases, V lost 3 bases, and 6 bases had no gene match. Findings and caveats of the study: Counts of expanded alpha and beta TCRs within tumors tracked the tumor nonsynonymous mutation count. Ubiquitous expanded TCR counts tracked ubiquitous nonsynonymous mutations; regional expanded TCR counts tracked regional nonsynonymous mutations.

On this clonotype: Its specificity is unknown. The library was prepared for alpha chains; this beta chain is a stray read, so its frequency means little.

TCRdb reprocessed the 5' RACE reads via MiXCR and lists one record per CDR3 protein. Altogether 13,000 or so distinct CDR3 sequences are present, under 6% being singletons, with the ten largest covering about 23%. Time point of the sample: sample taken at primary tumor resection. The chain combines TRBV6-6 with TRBJ2-1, with 10 bases that match TRBD2. This clonotype was obtained from a male donor with early-stage non-small cell lung cancer. Material: lung tumor tissue, obtained at surgery. CDR3 residues: CASSYYPSGGNEQFF. The CDR3 DNA reads as TGTGCCAGCAGTTATTACCCTAGCGGGGGTAATGAGCAGTTCTTC.